Listed below are T cell receptor beta chains from one sample, sequenced in a study of neurological immune-mediated disorders. Using its own MiXCR run on the 5' RACE reads, TCRdb lists one record per CDR3 protein. This table has 60,000 to 75,000 distinct CDR3 sequences, around 10% appearing once. Specimen: PBMCs. The receptors come from a man aged 25-40 years in good health. Each CDR3 is given with its conserved first and last residue. The D gene is left open where the match is weak. Clone size is shown for a subset of rows, as once, few, many or a class of expanded clone.

j_call: TRBJ2-3; clone_size: many; v_call: TRBV12-3/TRBV12-4; d_call: .; cdr3_aa: CASSLRGTDTQYF; cdr3_nt: TGTGCCAGCAGCCTCAGGGGCACAGATACGCAGTATTTT
j_call: TRBJ2-7; clone_size: many; v_call: TRBV5-1; d_call: .; cdr3_aa: CASSLSQVGYEQYF; cdr3_nt: TGCGCCAGCAGCTTGTCCCAGGTAGGGTACGAGCAGTACTTC
j_call: TRBJ2-7; clone_size: many; v_call: TRBV28; d_call: .; cdr3_aa: CASSLLSSYEQYF; cdr3_nt: TGTGCCAGCAGTTTACTCAGCAGCTACGAGCAGTACTTC
j_call: TRBJ2-1; clone_size: many; v_call: TRBV11-2; d_call: .; cdr3_aa: CASSPTNEQFF; cdr3_nt: TGTGCCAGCAGTCCTACCAATGAGCAGTTCTTC
j_call: TRBJ2-3; clone_size: many; v_call: TRBV10-1; d_call: .; cdr3_aa: CASSEKGSTDTQYF; cdr3_nt: TGCGCCAGCAGTGAAAAGGGGAGCACAGATACGCAGTATTTT
j_call: TRBJ1-5; clone_size: many; v_call: TRBV2; d_call: .; cdr3_aa: CASPDPSNQPQHF; cdr3_nt: TGTGCCAGCCCGGACCCAAGCAATCAGCCCCAGCATTTT
j_call: TRBJ2-3; clone_size: many; v_call: TRBV5-1; d_call: .; cdr3_aa: CASSSSTDTQYF; cdr3_nt: TGTGCCAGCTCATCAAGCACAGATACGCAGTATTTT
j_call: TRBJ2-1; clone_size: many; v_call: TRBV7-2; d_call: .; cdr3_aa: CASSRGSPERSYNEQFF; cdr3_nt: TGTGCCAGCAGCCGAGGGTCTCCGGAGCGCTCCTACAATGAGCAGTTCTTC
j_call: TRBJ2-1; clone_size: many; v_call: TRBV5-6; d_call: TRBD2; cdr3_aa: CASSFLSGSSYNEQFF; cdr3_nt: TGTGCCAGCAGCTTTCTTAGCGGGAGTTCCTACAATGAGCAGTTCTTC
j_call: TRBJ2-3; clone_size: many; v_call: TRBV11-2; d_call: .; cdr3_aa: CASSLAGGGTDTQYF; cdr3_nt: TGTGCCAGCAGCTTAGCGGGTGGAGGCACAGATACGCAGTATTTT
j_call: TRBJ2-1; clone_size: few; v_call: TRBV5-1; d_call: TRBD1; cdr3_aa: CASSLGDRASYNEQFF; cdr3_nt: TGCGCCAGCAGCTTGGGGGACAGGGCGTCCTACAATGAGCAGTTCTTC
j_call: TRBJ1-4; clone_size: many; v_call: TRBV5-1; d_call: TRBD1; cdr3_aa: CASSQRTGSNEKLFF; cdr3_nt: TGCGCCAGCAGCCAACGGACAGGGAGTAATGAAAAACTGTTTTTT
j_call: TRBJ2-5; clone_size: many; v_call: TRBV12-3/TRBV12-4; d_call: .; cdr3_aa: CASSLAQETQYF; cdr3_nt: TGTGCCAGCAGTTTAGCCCAAGAGACCCAGTACTTC
j_call: TRBJ2-3; clone_size: many; v_call: TRBV29-1; d_call: .; cdr3_aa: CSEQGSTDTQYF; cdr3_nt: TGCAGCGAACAGGGAAGCACAGATACGCAGTATTTT
j_call: TRBJ1-2; clone_size: many; v_call: TRBV3-1; d_call: .; cdr3_aa: CASSQELRGRANYGYTF; cdr3_nt: TGTGCCAGCAGCCAAGAATTGAGAGGGCGGGCTAACTATGGCTACACCTTC
j_call: TRBJ1-4; clone_size: many; v_call: TRBV12-3/TRBV12-4; d_call: .; cdr3_aa: CASSLGGATNEKLFF; cdr3_nt: TGTGCCAGCAGTTTAGGGGGGGCCACTAATGAAAAACTGTTTTTT
j_call: TRBJ2-2; clone_size: many; v_call: TRBV6-5; d_call: TRBD2; cdr3_aa: CASSQVAGGPLGELFF; cdr3_nt: TGTGCCAGCAGCCAAGTAGCGGGAGGGCCTCTCGGGGAGCTGTTTTTT
j_call: TRBJ2-3; clone_size: many; v_call: TRBV27; d_call: .; cdr3_aa: CASSSLAGGINTQYF; cdr3_nt: TGTGCCAGCAGTTCCCTTGCAGGTGGAATAAATACGCAGTATTTT
j_call: TRBJ2-3; clone_size: many; v_call: TRBV5-1; d_call: TRBD2; cdr3_aa: CASSLGSSGRAADTQYF; cdr3_nt: TGCGCCAGCAGCTTGGGTTCTAGCGGGAGGGCCGCAGATACGCAGTATTTT
j_call: TRBJ1-4; clone_size: many; v_call: TRBV20-1; d_call: TRBD1; cdr3_aa: CSAVSGGSTNEKLFF; cdr3_nt: TGCAGTGCTGTTTCAGGGGGTTCGACTAATGAAAAACTGTTTTTT
j_call: TRBJ2-1; clone_size: many; v_call: TRBV20-1; d_call: .; cdr3_aa: CRALSSDWAYNEQFF; cdr3_nt: TGCAGAGCGCTATCTAGCGATTGGGCCTACAATGAGCAGTTCTTC
j_call: TRBJ2-3; clone_size: many; v_call: TRBV30; d_call: .; cdr3_aa: CAWSVQGGDTQYF; cdr3_nt: TGTGCCTGGAGTGTACAGGGGGGGGATACGCAGTATTTT
j_call: TRBJ2-3; clone_size: many; v_call: TRBV20-1; d_call: TRBD1; cdr3_aa: CSPSGQGASTDTQYF; cdr3_nt: TGCAGCCCCTCCGGACAGGGGGCTAGCACAGATACGCAGTATTTT
j_call: TRBJ2-2; clone_size: few; v_call: TRBV12-3/TRBV12-4; d_call: TRBD2; cdr3_aa: CASSYKRGVGLLNTGELFF; cdr3_nt: TGTGCCAGCAGTTATAAGCGGGGGGTGGGCCTACTTAACACCGGGGAGCTGTTTTTT
j_call: TRBJ1-1; clone_size: many; v_call: TRBV28; d_call: .; cdr3_aa: CASSPLDLGGKAFF; cdr3_nt: TGTGCCAGCAGTCCCCTTGACCTAGGGGGGAAAGCTTTCTTT
j_call: TRBJ2-3; clone_size: many; v_call: TRBV5-1; d_call: TRBD1; cdr3_aa: CASSLGTGTDTQYF; cdr3_nt: TGCGCCAGCAGCTTGGGGACAGGGACAGATACGCAGTATTTT
j_call: TRBJ1-2; clone_size: .; v_call: TRBV20-1; d_call: .; cdr3_aa: CSARDQPGNFYTF; cdr3_nt: TGCAGTGCTAGAGATCAGCCGGGGAATTTCTACACCTTC
j_call: TRBJ1-5; clone_size: many; v_call: TRBV20-1; d_call: TRBD1; cdr3_aa: CSARERGQGATSQHF; cdr3_nt: TGCAGTGCTAGAGAGAGGGGACAGGGGGCCACAAGCCAGCATTTT
j_call: TRBJ1-2; clone_size: .; v_call: TRBV9; d_call: TRBD1; cdr3_aa: CASGRTTGDGYTF; cdr3_nt: TGTGCCAGCGGCCGAACCACAGGGGATGGCTACACCTTC
j_call: TRBJ2-7; clone_size: .; v_call: TRBV7-2; d_call: .; cdr3_aa: CASSRGLGQVYEQYF; cdr3_nt: TGTGCCAGCAGTCGAGGGTTGGGGCAAGTCTACGAGCAGTACTTC
j_call: TRBJ2-3; clone_size: .; v_call: TRBV6-1; d_call: .; cdr3_aa: CARSPGAGGTDTQYF; cdr3_nt: TGTGCCAGAAGTCCCGGGGCGGGCGGCACAGATACGCAGTATTTT
j_call: TRBJ2-7; clone_size: many; v_call: TRBV27; d_call: .; cdr3_aa: CASRLRHRSSYEQYF; cdr3_nt: TGTGCCAGCAGACTTAGGCACAGGAGCTCCTACGAGCAGTACTTC
j_call: TRBJ1-2; clone_size: many; v_call: TRBV5-1; d_call: .; cdr3_aa: CASSQPGRDDNYGYTF; cdr3_nt: TGCGCCAGCAGCCAACCGGGCAGGGATGATAACTATGGCTACACCTTC
j_call: TRBJ2-1; clone_size: many; v_call: TRBV12-3/TRBV12-4; d_call: .; cdr3_aa: CASTASGNEQFF; cdr3_nt: TGTGCCAGCACCGCATCCGGGAATGAGCAGTTCTTC
j_call: TRBJ2-3; clone_size: few; v_call: TRBV5-1; d_call: .; cdr3_aa: CASSLTALAGADTQYF; cdr3_nt: TGCGCCAGCAGCTTAACCGCACTTGCGGGCGCAGATACGCAGTATTTT
j_call: TRBJ2-7; clone_size: many; v_call: TRBV6-1; d_call: TRBD2; cdr3_aa: CASRSPSGGYEQYF; cdr3_nt: TGTGCCAGCAGATCACCCTCGGGGGGCTACGAGCAGTACTTC
j_call: TRBJ1-1; clone_size: many; v_call: TRBV7-9; d_call: .; cdr3_aa: CASRDGGGTEAFF; cdr3_nt: TGTGCCAGCAGAGATGGGGGCGGTACTGAAGCTTTCTTT
j_call: TRBJ2-7; clone_size: many; v_call: TRBV5-1; d_call: TRBD1; cdr3_aa: CASSPRDRSHYEQYF; cdr3_nt: TGCGCCAGCAGCCCCCGGGACAGGAGCCACTACGAGCAGTACTTC
j_call: TRBJ2-1; clone_size: many; v_call: TRBV12-3/TRBV12-4; d_call: .; cdr3_aa: CASSVNPLTPYNEQFF; cdr3_nt: TGTGCCAGCAGTGTTAACCCCTTGACCCCGTACAATGAGCAGTTCTTC
j_call: TRBJ2-7; clone_size: many; v_call: TRBV20-1; d_call: TRBD2; cdr3_aa: CTGGSMYEQYF; cdr3_nt: TGCACGGGCGGGAGTATGTACGAGCAGTACTTC
j_call: TRBJ2-1; clone_size: many; v_call: TRBV12-3/TRBV12-4; d_call: TRBD1; cdr3_aa: CASSPPGQGIYNEQFF; cdr3_nt: TGTGCCAGCAGTCCCCCGGGACAGGGGATTTACAATGAGCAGTTCTTC
j_call: TRBJ1-1; clone_size: many; v_call: TRBV20-1; d_call: .; cdr3_aa: CSARDSGGLTEAFF; cdr3_nt: TGCAGTGCTAGAGATTCTGGGGGGCTCACTGAAGCTTTCTTT
j_call: TRBJ2-3; clone_size: many; v_call: TRBV6-5; d_call: TRBD1; cdr3_aa: CASSSGTGVTDTQYF; cdr3_nt: TGTGCCAGCAGTTCCGGGACAGGGGTTACAGATACGCAGTATTTT
j_call: TRBJ1-4; clone_size: many; v_call: TRBV10-2; d_call: TRBD1; cdr3_aa: CASSESKQGEVGEKLFF; cdr3_nt: TGCGCCAGCAGTGAGTCGAAACAGGGGGAGGTCGGTGAAAAACTGTTTTTT
j_call: TRBJ1-1; clone_size: many; v_call: TRBV9; d_call: TRBD1; cdr3_aa: CASSADRVGITEAFF; cdr3_nt: TGTGCCAGCAGCGCAGACAGGGTTGGGATCACTGAAGCTTTCTTT
j_call: TRBJ2-7; clone_size: many; v_call: TRBV29-1; d_call: .; cdr3_aa: CSVDGDRYEQYF; cdr3_nt: TGCAGCGTTGACGGGGACCGCTACGAGCAGTACTTC
j_call: TRBJ1-6; clone_size: many; v_call: TRBV28; d_call: .; cdr3_aa: CASSLLRSGPLHF; cdr3_nt: TGTGCCAGCAGTCTCCTCAGGTCAGGACCCCTCCACTTT
j_call: TRBJ2-7; clone_size: many; v_call: TRBV12-3/TRBV12-4; d_call: .; cdr3_aa: CASSLMSGIYEQYF; cdr3_nt: TGTGCCAGCAGTTTAATGAGCGGAATCTACGAGCAGTACTTC
j_call: TRBJ2-5; clone_size: few; v_call: TRBV11-3; d_call: .; cdr3_aa: CASSLDGTEETQYF; cdr3_nt: TGTGCCAGCAGCTTAGACGGCACAGAAGAGACCCAGTACTTC
j_call: TRBJ2-7; clone_size: many; v_call: TRBV5-1; d_call: TRBD2; cdr3_aa: CASSLTVAGPSSYEQYF; cdr3_nt: TGCGCCAGCAGCTTAACGGTAGCGGGACCGTCGTCCTACGAGCAGTACTTC
j_call: TRBJ2-7; clone_size: many; v_call: TRBV12-3/TRBV12-4; d_call: .; cdr3_aa: CASSLRGASYEQYF; cdr3_nt: TGTGCCAGCAGTTTAAGGGGGGCGTCGTACGAGCAGTACTTC
j_call: TRBJ1-1; clone_size: many; v_call: TRBV2; d_call: .; cdr3_aa: CASSERTGRGEAFF; cdr3_nt: TGTGCCAGCAGTGAAAGGACGGGCCGGGGAGAAGCTTTCTTT
j_call: TRBJ2-7; clone_size: few; v_call: TRBV3-1; d_call: TRBD2; cdr3_aa: CASKAGGSDMSYEQYF; cdr3_nt: TGTGCCAGCAAAGCCGGCGGGAGTGACATGTCCTACGAGCAGTACTTC
j_call: TRBJ1-5; clone_size: many; v_call: TRBV18; d_call: .; cdr3_aa: CASSLPFQPQHF; cdr3_nt: TGTGCCAGCTCACTCCCGTTTCAGCCCCAGCATTTT
j_call: TRBJ2-1; clone_size: many; v_call: TRBV25-1; d_call: .; cdr3_aa: CASSEGGRVYNEQFF; cdr3_nt: TGTGCCAGCAGTGAAGGGGGCCGTGTCTACAATGAGCAGTTCTTC
j_call: TRBJ1-6; clone_size: many; v_call: TRBV5-5; d_call: TRBD1; cdr3_aa: CASSLVSAAGGANSPLHF; cdr3_nt: TGTGCCAGCAGCTTGGTTTCTGCGGCAGGGGGCGCGAATTCACCCCTCCACTTT
j_call: TRBJ2-3; clone_size: many; v_call: TRBV3-1; d_call: TRBD2; cdr3_aa: CASSRTSGGPDTQYF; cdr3_nt: TGTGCCAGCAGTCGAACTAGCGGGGGGCCAGATACGCAGTATTTT